Here is one T cell receptor (beta chain) with its context. This sample stems from a study of OX40 agonist ivuxolimab in advanced cancers. V lost 1 base and J lost 2, with 8 bases in between. Germline V gene sequence: CDR1 MGHRA, CDR2 YSYEKL. This CDR3 spans 14 amino acids. This table comes from immunoSEQ multiplex PCR, and its TCRdb copy is limited to in-frame clones, with some not included. The repertoire holds roughly 48,000 clones, with about 88% as singletons. The V gene is TRBV4-1, the J gene TRBJ1-2; a weak D match, TRBD1 (6 bases). Sequencing used CD4+ or CD8+ T cells sorted from blood, obtained in a trial of the OX40 agonist ivuxolimab. The sequence was obtained from an adult with an advanced solid tumor such as melanoma, head and neck, liver or kidney cancer. This chain's CDR3 is CASSQVRGNYGYTF. As DNA, the CDR3 is TGCGCCAGCAGCCAAGTGAGGGGGAACTATGGCTACACCTTC.